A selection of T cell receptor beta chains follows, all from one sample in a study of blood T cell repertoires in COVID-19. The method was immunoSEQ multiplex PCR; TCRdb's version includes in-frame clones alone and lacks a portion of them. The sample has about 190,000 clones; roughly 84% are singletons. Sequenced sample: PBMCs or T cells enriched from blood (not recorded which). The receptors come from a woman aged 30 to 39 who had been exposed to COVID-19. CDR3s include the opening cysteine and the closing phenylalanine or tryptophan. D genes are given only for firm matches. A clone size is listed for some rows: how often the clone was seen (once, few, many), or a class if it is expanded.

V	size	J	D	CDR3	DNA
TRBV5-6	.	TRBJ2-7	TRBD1	CASRGSRDRAIHEQYF	TGTGCCAGCAGGGGGTCCCGGGACAGGGCGATCCACGAGCAGTACTTC
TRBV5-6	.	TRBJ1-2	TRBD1	CASRTTGGYYGYTF	TGTGCCAGCAGAACGACAGGGGGATACTATGGCTACACCTTC
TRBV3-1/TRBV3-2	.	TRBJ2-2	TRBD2	CASSQDGTTGGELFF	TGTGCCAGCAGCCAAGATGGGACTACCGGCGGGGAGCTGTTTTTT
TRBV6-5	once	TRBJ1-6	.	CASSYSRGNYNSPLHF	TGTGCCAGCAGTTACTCAAGGGGGAACTATAATTCACCCCTCCACTTT
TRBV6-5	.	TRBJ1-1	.	CASYGGRPLNTEAFF	TGTGCCAGCTATGGGGGCAGGCCATTGAACACTGAAGCTTTCTTT
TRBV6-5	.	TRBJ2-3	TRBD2	CASSQLAGGQYF	TGTGCCAGCAGCCAACTAGCGGGGGGGCAGTATTTT
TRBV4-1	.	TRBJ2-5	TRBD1	CASSPVTGGKGGQETQYF	TGCGCCAGCAGCCCGGTCACAGGGGGCAAAGGGGGGCAAGAGACCCAGTACTTC
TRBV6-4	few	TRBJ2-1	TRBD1	CASSDLGQDYNEQFF	TGTGCCAGCAGTGACCTAGGACAGGACTACAATGAGCAGTTCTTC
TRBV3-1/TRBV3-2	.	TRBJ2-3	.	CASSQDGTLRTDTQYF	TGTGCCAGCAGCCAAGATGGGACTCTCCGCACAGATACGCAGTATTTT
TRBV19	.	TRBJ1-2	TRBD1	CASSIKTGGYGYTF	TGTGCCAGTAGTATTAAAACAGGGGGCTATGGCTACACCTTC
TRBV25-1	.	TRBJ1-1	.	CASSNFREAFF	TGTGCCAGCAGTAACTTCCGGGAAGCTTTCTTT
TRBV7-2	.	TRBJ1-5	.	CASSQRGGPYSNQPQHF	TGTGCCAGCAGCCAGCGGGGGGGGCCGTATAGCAATCAGCCCCAGCATTTT
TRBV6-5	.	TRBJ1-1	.	CASGPHRENTEAFF	TGTGCCAGCGGCCCACACCGGGAGAACACTGAAGCTTTCTTT
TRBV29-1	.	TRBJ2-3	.	CSVEAYGASDTQYF	TGCAGCGTTGAAGCGTATGGGGCCTCAGATACGCAGTATTTT